These 9 T cell receptor beta chains were all obtained from the same sample, sequenced in a study of blood T cell repertoires in COVID-19. Using immunoSEQ multiplex PCR, the repertoire was profiled, and TCRdb retains in-frame clones only, with some absent. The sample consists of about 220,000 clones, more than 70% of them appearing once. Sequenced: PBMCs or T cells enriched from blood (not recorded which). The receptors were gathered from a woman aged 40 to 50 with acute COVID-19.

V usage is TRBV5-1 and J usage is TRBJ2-3; 9 bases are shared with TRBD2. The CDR3 is 14 amino acids. V lost 6 bases, J lost 1 base, and 3 bases stayed unmatched. CDR1 is SGHRS, CDR2 YFSETQ, per germline. The CDR3 protein is CASTLAGGTDTQYF. CDR3 coding DNA: TGCGCCAGCACCTTAGCGGGGGGCACAGATACGCAGTATTTT.

The chain joins TRBV24-1 to TRBJ2-4; TRBD2 might be the D (6 bases). Per the germline V gene, CDR1 is KGHDR and CDR2 is SFDVKD. Trimming stripped 5 bases from V and 9 bases from J, with 10 bases between. This CDR3 contains 12 residues. CDR3 in amino acids: CATSAQGGIQYF. In nucleotides, the CDR3 is TGTGCCACCAGTGCCCAGGGAGGCATTCAGTACTTC.

The rearrangement uses TRBV3-1 (or the pseudogene TRBV3-2) and TRBJ1-4; 8 positions match TRBD1. This CDR3 has 14 residues. Unmatched junction bases numbered 6, after V lost 4 bases and J lost 8 bases. Germline V lookup: CDR1 LGHDT, CDR2 YNNKEL (reference sequence). The CDR3 region has the DNA TGTGCCAGCAGCCTGGCAGGGGGCAGGGAAAAACTGTTTTTT. Translation gives CASSLAGGREKLFF.

The chain carries TRBV7-2 and TRBJ1-5, with D perhaps matching TRBD1 (6 bases). This CDR3 spans 14 amino acids. The V end was cut by 4 bases, the J end by 3 bases, with 10 bases between. Germline V lookup: CDR1 SGHTA, CDR2 FQGNSA. The CDR3 sequence is CASSSRQDNQPQHF. In DNA, the CDR3 is TGTGCCAGCAGCTCCCGACAGGACAATCAGCCCCAGCATTTT.

The chain recombines TRBV19 with TRBJ2-1, with D tentatively TRBD2 (6 bases). The germline V and J ends were trimmed by 5 bases and 6 bases, with 14 bases remaining between them. The CDR3 runs 14 residues. Germline V gene lookup returns CDR1 LNHDA and CDR2 SQIVND (reference sequence). The CDR3 nucleotides are TGTGCCAGTAGTCGACTAGAATTGGGCAATGAGCAGTTCTTC. Translation gives CASSRLELGNEQFF.

The CDR3 DNA is TGTGCCAGCTCACCATACCCAGGGGCAGGGTCACCCCTCCACTTT. It specifies CASSPYPGAGSPLHF. The chain is built from TRBV18 and TRBJ1-6, with D perhaps TRBD1 (6 bases). Germline CDR1 reads KGHSH; CDR2 reads LQKENI. V was shortened by 2 bases and J by 10 bases, with 15 bases between the two germline ends. The CDR3 sequence is 15 residues long.

This clone was detected only once. The CDR3 reads CASSLGQGGTNYGYTF. The CDR3 coding sequence is TGTGCCAGCAGCCTCGGACAGGGAGGCACTAACTATGGCTACACCTTC. This chain uses TRBV7-2 with TRBJ1-2, with 8 bases identical to TRBD1. CDR3 length: 16 residues. Germline values: CDR1 SGHTA, CDR2 FQGNSA. Unmatched junction bases numbered 8, after V lost 5 bases and J lost 0 bases.

The chain is built from TRBV7-6 and TRBJ1-3; the D gene is possibly TRBD1 (6 bases). The CDR3 sequence is 15 residues long. The V end lost 1 base, the J end lost 2 bases, and 9 bases lay between the germline ends. Germline CDR1 reads SGHVS; CDR2 reads FNYEAQ. The DNA for the CDR3 is TGTGCCAGCAGCTTAGATAACAGGGCTGGAAACACCATATATTTT. This sequence encodes CASSLDNRAGNTIYF.

The chain combines TRBV10-2 with TRBJ2-2, with a possible D match to TRBD1 (5 bases). Trimming left V 0 bases short and J 4 bases short, with 24 bases between. The CDR3 spans 20 residues. CDR1 and CDR2 from the germline V gene are WSHSY and SAAADI. The CDR3 DNA is TGCGCCAGCAGTGAGTCGAAGTGGGGTTTTGCGTGGGGCAGCACCGGGGAGCTGTTTTTT. It translates to CASSESKWGFAWGSTGELFF.